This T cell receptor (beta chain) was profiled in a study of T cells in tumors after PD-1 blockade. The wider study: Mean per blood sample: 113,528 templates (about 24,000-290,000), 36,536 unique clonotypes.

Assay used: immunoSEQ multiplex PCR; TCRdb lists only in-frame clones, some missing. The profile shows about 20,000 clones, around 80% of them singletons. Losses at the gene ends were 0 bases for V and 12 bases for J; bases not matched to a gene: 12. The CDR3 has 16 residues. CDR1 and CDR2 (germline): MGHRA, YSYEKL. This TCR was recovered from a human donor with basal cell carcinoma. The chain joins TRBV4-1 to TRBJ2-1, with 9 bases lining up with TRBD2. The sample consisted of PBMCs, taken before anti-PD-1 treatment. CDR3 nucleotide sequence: TGCGCCAGCAGCCAAGAAGTGGGGCTAGCGGGAAGAGGGCAGTTCTTC. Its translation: CASSQEVGLAGRGQFF.